The clone carrying this TCR beta chain came up a few times. The antigen remains unidentified. This record belongs to a study of T cell repertoires in cytomegalovirus infection. Study as a whole: Both recently identified HLA-C-restricted and well-studied HLA-B-restricted CMV epitopes were used in the study. Indications of both CMV infection and matching HLA type were provided by public TCR beta signatures.

Study observations and caveats: The ex vivo response showed dominance by HLA-C-restricted CMV-specific TCR beta clonotypes. People with CMV and the relevant HLA were identified by cumulative public TCR beta family frequency.

Trimming left V 3 bases short and J 5 bases short, with 13 bases between. This CDR3 is built from 14 residues. TCRdb processed the reads anew with MiXCR; each CDR3 protein has one entry. The table lists roughly 700,000 distinct CDR3 sequences, around 30% of them singletons. The clonotype comes from a human donor in good health (CMV status not recorded). Some clones in this sample may be carry-over from other donors' samples. V gene TRBV12-3 or TRBV12-4 combines with J gene TRBJ1-1, with D perhaps TRBD1 (5 bases). This material consisted of cultured PBMCs, taken from culture after CMV antigen stimulation. CDR3 region: CASSLRGGETEAFF. The CDR3 region has the DNA TGTGCCAGCAGTTTGCGGGGGGGGGAGACTGAAGCTTTCTTT.